This T cell receptor beta chain is drawn from a study of Ad26.COV2.S vaccination and SARS-CoV-2 variants. Method: immunoSEQ multiplex PCR; TCRdb's copy keeps in-frame clones and lacks some. The table shows about 390,000 clones, with about nine tenths occurring only once. CDR1 is LNHDA, CDR2 SQIVND, per germline (reference sequence). V was shortened by 3 bases and J by 0 bases, with 15 bases between the two germline ends. The CDR3 contains 17 residues. Regarding treatment: 19 received Ad26.COV2.S at low or high dose, single or two shots; a few received placebo; per-sample allocation not given. Repertoires come from day 63 after the first vaccine or placebo injection.

This receptor was obtained from a person aged 18-60 years who received the Ad26.COV2.S COVID-19 vaccine or a placebo. The chain couples TRBV19 to TRBJ1-5; a weak D match, TRBD1 (5 bases). Sequenced material: peripheral blood, taken in a trial of Ad26.COV2.S vaccine versus placebo. This CDR3 is CASSMGGVGYSNQPQHF. DNA for the CDR3: TGTGCCAGTAGTATGGGAGGGGTGGGATATAGCAATCAGCCCCAGCATTTT.